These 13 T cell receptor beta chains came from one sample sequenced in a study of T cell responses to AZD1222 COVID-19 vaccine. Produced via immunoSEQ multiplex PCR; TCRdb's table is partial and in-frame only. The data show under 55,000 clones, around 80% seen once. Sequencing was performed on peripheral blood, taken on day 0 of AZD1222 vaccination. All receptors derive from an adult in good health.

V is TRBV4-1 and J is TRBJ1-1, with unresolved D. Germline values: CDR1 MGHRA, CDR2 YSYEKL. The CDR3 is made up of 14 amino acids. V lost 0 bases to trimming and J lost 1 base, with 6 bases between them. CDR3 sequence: CASSQDGRNTEAFF. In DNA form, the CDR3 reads TGCGCCAGCAGCCAAGACGGGCGGAACACTGAAGCTTTCTTT.

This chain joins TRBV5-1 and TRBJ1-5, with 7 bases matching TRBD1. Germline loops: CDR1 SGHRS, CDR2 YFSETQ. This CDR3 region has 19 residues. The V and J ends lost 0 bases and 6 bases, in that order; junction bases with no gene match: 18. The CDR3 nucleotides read TGCGCCAGCAGCTTGGGGTATGAGGTGGGGACAGCAAGGCGTCAGCCCCAGCATTTT. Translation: CASSLGYEVGTARRQPQHF.

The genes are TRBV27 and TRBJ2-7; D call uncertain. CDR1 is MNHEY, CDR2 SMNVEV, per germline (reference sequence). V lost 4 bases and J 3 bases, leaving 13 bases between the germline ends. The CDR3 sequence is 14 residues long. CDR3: CASSYSAALYEQYF. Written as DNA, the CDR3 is TGTGCCAGCAGTTACTCCGCGGCGCTCTACGAGCAGTACTTC.

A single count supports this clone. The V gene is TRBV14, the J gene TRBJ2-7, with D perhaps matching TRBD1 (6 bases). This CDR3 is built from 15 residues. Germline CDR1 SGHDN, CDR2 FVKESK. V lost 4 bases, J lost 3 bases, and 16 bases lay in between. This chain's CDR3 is CASSPLGGDFYEQYF. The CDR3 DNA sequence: TGTGCCAGCAGCCCCTTAGGGGGAGATTTCTACGAGCAGTACTTC.

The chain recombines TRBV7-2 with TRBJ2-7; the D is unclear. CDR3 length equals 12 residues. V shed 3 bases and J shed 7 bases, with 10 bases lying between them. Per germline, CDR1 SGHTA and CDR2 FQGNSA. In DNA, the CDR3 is TGTGCCAGCAGCTTCTTTGCGAGTGAGCAGTACTTC. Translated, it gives CASSFFASEQYF.

CDR3 sequence (DNA): TGTGCCAGCAGCATGACAGGGCAAAGTGAAGCTTTCTTT. Translated, it gives CASSMTGQSEAFF. The chain uses TRBV6-5 and TRBJ1-1; TRBD1 matches at 7 bases. The germline V gene encodes CDR1 MNHEY and CDR2 SVGAGI. With V trimmed by 6 bases and J by 7 bases, 8 bases remained unmatched. The CDR3 has 13 amino acids.

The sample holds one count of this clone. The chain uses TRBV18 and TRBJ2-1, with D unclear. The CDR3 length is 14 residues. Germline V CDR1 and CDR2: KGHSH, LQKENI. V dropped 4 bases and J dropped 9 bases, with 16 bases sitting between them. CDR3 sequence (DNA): TGTGCCAGCTCACTGGATATAGTTAGGGCTGAGCAGTTCTTC. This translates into CASSLDIVRAEQFF.

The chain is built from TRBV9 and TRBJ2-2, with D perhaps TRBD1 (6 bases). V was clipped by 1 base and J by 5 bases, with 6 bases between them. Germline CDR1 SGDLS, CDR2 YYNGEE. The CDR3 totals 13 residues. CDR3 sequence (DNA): TGTGCCAGCAGCGTAACAGGGACCGGGGAGCTGTTTTTT. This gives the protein CASSVTGTGELFF.

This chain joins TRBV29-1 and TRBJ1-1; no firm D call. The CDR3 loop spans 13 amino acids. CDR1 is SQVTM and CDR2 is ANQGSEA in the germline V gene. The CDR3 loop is CLVFEVSGTEAFF. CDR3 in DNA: TGCCTCGTGTTCGAGGTTTCGGGAACTGAAGCTTTCTTT.

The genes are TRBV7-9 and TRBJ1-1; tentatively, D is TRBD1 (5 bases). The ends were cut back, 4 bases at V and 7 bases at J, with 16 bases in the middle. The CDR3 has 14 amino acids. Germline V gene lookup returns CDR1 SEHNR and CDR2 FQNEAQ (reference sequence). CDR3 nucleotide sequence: TGTGCCAGCAGCTCCGTTGGGACGCCACTTGAAGCTTTCTTT. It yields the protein CASSSVGTPLEAFF.

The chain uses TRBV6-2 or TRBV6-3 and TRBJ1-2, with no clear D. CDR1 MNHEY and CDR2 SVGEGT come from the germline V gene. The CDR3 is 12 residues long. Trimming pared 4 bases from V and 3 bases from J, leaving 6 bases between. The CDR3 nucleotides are TGTGCCAGCAGTTCGTCGTACTATGGCTACACCTTC. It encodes CASSSSYYGYTF.

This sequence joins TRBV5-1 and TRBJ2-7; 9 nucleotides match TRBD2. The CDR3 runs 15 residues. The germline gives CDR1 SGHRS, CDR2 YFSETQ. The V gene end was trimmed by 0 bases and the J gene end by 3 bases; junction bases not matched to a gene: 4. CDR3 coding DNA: TGCGCCAGCAGCTTGGCAAGCGGGGGGTACTACGAGCAGTACTTC. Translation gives CASSLASGGYYEQYF.

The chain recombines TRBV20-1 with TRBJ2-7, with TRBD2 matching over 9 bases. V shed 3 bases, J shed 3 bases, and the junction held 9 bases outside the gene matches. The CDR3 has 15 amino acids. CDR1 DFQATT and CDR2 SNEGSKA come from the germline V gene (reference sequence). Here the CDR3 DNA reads TGCAGTGCTAGTATCCTGCGGGAGGGCCGCTACGAGCAGTACTTC. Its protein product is CSASILREGRYEQYF.